This TCR beta chain comes out of a study of blood T cell repertoires in COVID-19. Study in general: Collection of acute and convalescent COVID-19 samples took place in the United States, Italy and Spain.

The repertoire was sequenced with immunoSEQ multiplex PCR; TCRdb's copy has only in-frame clones and lacks some. This table has some 140,000 clones, approximately 80% appearing once. Germline V gene lookup returns CDR1 SEHNR and CDR2 FQNEAQ (reference sequence). Trimming pared 5 bases from V and 5 bases from J, leaving 12 bases between. This CDR3 spans 14 amino acids. This clonotype was obtained from a man aged 55 to 69 who had recovered from COVID-19. V gene TRBV7-9 combines with J gene TRBJ2-2; D unresolved. Specimen: peripheral blood. The CDR3: CASSPPLETGELFF. CDR3 nucleotide sequence: TGTGCCAGCAGCCCCCCGTTGGAGACCGGGGAGCTGTTTTTT.